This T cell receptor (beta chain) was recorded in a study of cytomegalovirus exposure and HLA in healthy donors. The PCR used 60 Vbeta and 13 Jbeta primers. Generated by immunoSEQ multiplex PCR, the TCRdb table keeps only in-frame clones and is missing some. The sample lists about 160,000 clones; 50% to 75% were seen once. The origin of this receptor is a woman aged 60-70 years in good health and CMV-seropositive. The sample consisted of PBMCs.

CDR3 amino acids: CASSVGTSGNNEQFF. The CDR3 DNA sequence: TGTGCCAGCAGCGTAGGAACTAGCGGGAACAATGAGCAGTTCTTC. This chain links TRBV9 with TRBJ2-1; 10 bases are shared with TRBD2. The V and J ends lost 0 bases and 5 bases, in that order; junction bases with no gene match: 2. The CDR3 runs to 15 residues. Per the germline V gene, CDR1 is SGDLS and CDR2 is YYNGEE.